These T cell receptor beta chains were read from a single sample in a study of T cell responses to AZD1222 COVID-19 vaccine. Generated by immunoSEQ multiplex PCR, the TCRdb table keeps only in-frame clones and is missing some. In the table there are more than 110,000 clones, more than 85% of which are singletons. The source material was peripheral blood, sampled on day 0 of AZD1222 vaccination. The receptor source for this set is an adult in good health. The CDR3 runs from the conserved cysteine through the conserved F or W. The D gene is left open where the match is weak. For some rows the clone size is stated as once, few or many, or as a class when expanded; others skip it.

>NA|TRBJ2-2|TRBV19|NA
TGTGCCAGTAGTATCAGGGGTCCCGGGACCGGGGAGCTGTTTTTT
CASSIRGPGTGELFF
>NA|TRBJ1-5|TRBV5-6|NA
TGTGCCAGCAGCTTTTCAGGCACCTACAATCAGCCCCAGCATTTT
CASSFSGTYNQPQHF
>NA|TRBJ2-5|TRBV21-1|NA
TGTGCCAGCAGGCCCCAGGGGGCCGAACTGGAGACCCAGTACTTC
CASRPQGAELETQYF
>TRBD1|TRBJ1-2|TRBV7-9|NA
TGTGCCAGCAGCTTTAGGACAGGGGGCAGTGGCTACACCTTC
CASSFRTGGSGYTF
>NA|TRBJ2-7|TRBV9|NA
TGTGCCAGCAGCGTAGCCCCGGGGGCGGTCGAGCAGTACTTC
CASSVAPGAVEQYF
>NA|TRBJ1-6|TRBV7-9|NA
TGTGCCAGCAGCTTAGACAGGGCGTCGAGCTCCTATAATTCACCCCTCCACTTT
CASSLDRASSSYNSPLHF
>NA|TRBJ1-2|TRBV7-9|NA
TGTGCCAGCAGCTTAGTTAGGGGTGAGGGCTACACCTTC
CASSLVRGEGYTF
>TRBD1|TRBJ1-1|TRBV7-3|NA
TGTGCCAGCAGCCCAAACTCAGGGGGCGAGAACACTGAAGCTTTCTTT
CASSPNSGGENTEAFF
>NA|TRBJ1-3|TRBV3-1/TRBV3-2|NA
TGTGCCAGCAGCCAATACGGAGACTTGGAGACGGTTAGCTCTGGAAACACCATATATTTT
CASSQYGDLETVSSGNTIYF
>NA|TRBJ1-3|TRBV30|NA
TGTGCCTGGCTTCCTAAAAGGGGAAACACCATATATTTT
CAWLPKRGNTIYF
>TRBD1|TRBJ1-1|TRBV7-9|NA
TGTGCCAGCAGCTTAGCGACGGACAGGGGTCCTGAAGCTTTCTTT
CASSLATDRGPEAFF
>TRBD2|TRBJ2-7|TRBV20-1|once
TGCAGTGCGGGGACTAGCGGGAGAAAATACTTC
CSAGTSGRKYF
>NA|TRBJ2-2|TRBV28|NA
TGTGCCAGCGCCTTAAACACCGGGGAGCTGTTTTTT
CASALNTGELFF
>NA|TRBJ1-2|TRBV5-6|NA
TGTGCCAGCAGCTCGACTGGATCCTATGGCTACACCTTC
CASSSTGSYGYTF
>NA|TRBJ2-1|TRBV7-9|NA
TGTGCCAGCAGCTTATCCGGAGTCTACAATGAGCAGTTCTTC
CASSLSGVYNEQFF
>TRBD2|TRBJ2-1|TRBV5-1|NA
TGCGCCAGCAGTTATTTGACGGGAGGCTACAATGAGCAGTTCTTC
CASSYLTGGYNEQFF
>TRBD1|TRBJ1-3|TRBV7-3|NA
TGTGCCAGCAGCCGTCTTGGGACAGGGGGTGGAAACACCATATATTTT
CASSRLGTGGGNTIYF
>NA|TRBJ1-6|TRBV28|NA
TGTGCCAGCAGTTTCCGGGGGTCTTATCGTTCACCCCTCCACTTT
CASSFRGSYRSPLHF
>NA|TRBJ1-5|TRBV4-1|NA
TGCGCCAGCAGCCAAGAGGTGCTTGGCCTTTGGCGCAATCAGCCCCAGCATTTT
CASSQEVLGLWRNQPQHF
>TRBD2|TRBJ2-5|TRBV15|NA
TGTGCCACCAGCACCTTCTTACGGGAGGCCCCTCAAGAGACCCAGTACTTC
CATSTFLREAPQETQYF
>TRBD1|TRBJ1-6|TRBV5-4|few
TGTGCCAGCAGCGCGGGGACAGGGTTGAATTCACCCCTCCACTTT
CASSAGTGLNSPLHF
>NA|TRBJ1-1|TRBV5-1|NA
TGCGCCAGCAGTCAATCGGGGGCTGGGACTGAAGCTTTCTTT
CASSQSGAGTEAFF
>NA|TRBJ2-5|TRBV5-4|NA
TGTGCCAGCAGCCCCAGGGGACCCACGGAGACCCAGTACTTC
CASSPRGPTETQYF
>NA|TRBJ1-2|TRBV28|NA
TGTGCCAGCAGGTCTCCCACAGGCAACTATGGCTACACCTTC
CASRSPTGNYGYTF
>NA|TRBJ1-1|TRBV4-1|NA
TGCGCCAGCAGCCAAGCGACGGGGAGGAACACTGAAGCTTTCTTT
CASSQATGRNTEAFF
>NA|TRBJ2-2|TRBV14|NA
TGTGCCAGCAGCCAACGTTACAGCGACACCGGGGAGCTGTTTTTT
CASSQRYSDTGELFF
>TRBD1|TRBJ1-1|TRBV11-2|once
TGTGCCAGCAGCCAACAGGGGTTGAACACTGAAGCTTTCTTT
CASSQQGLNTEAFF
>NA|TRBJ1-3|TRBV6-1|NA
TGTGCCAGCAGTGAGCGGGTGTATTCCTCTGGAAACACCATATATTTT
CASSERVYSSGNTIYF
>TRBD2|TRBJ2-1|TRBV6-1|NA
TGTGCCAGCAGTGAAGCGCCGGGACTAGTCTTCTTC
CASSEAPGLVFF
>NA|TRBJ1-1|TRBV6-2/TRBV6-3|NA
TGTGCCAGCAGCCTCACCCGGGGGACTGAAGCTTTCTTT
CASSLTRGTEAFF
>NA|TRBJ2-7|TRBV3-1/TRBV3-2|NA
TGTGCCAGCAGCCAAGATGGGCAGGGATTCTACGAGCAGTACTTC
CASSQDGQGFYEQYF
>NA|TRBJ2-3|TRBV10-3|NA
TGTGCCATCAGTGATTGGTCCGGACGTTACACAGATACGCAGTATTTT
CAISDWSGRYTDTQYF
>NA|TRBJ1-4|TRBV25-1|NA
TGTGCCAGCAGTGAAACCCGACACACCAGAAATGAAAAACTGTTTTTT
CASSETRHTRNEKLFF
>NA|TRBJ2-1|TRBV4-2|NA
TGTGCCAGCAGCCAAGTTATTGGAAAGGGGGGGTACAATGAGCAGTTCTTC
CASSQVIGKGGYNEQFF
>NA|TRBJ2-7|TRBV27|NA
TGTGCCAGCAGTTTATCGAAGGAGCCAAGTTACAACTACGAGCAGTACTTC
CASSLSKEPSYNYEQYF
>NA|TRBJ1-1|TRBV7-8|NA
TGTGCCAGCAGCTTAGTAAACACTGAAGCTTTCTTT
CASSLVNTEAFF
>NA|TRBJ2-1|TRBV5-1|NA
TGCGCCAGCAGCCCTAGCACTAGATACAATGAGCAGTTCTTC
CASSPSTRYNEQFF
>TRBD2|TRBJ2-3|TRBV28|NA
TGTGCCAGCAGCTGGGGGGGGGTCGCAGATACGCAGTATTTT
CASSWGGVADTQYF
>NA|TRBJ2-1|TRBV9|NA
TGTGCCAGCAGCGTAGCTACGACTAGTTTCTACAATGAGCAGTTCTTC
CASSVATTSFYNEQFF
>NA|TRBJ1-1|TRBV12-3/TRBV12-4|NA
TGTGCCAGCAGTCTTACGGAAAACACTGAAGCTTTCTTT
CASSLTENTEAFF
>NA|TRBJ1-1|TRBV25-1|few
TGTGCCAGCAGTGAAATCGGGAACAGGATGAACACTGAAGCTTTCTTT
CASSEIGNRMNTEAFF
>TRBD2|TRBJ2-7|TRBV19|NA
TGTGCCAGTAGTAAATTGAGGACTAGCGGGACCGGGCGACGGCCCTACGAGCAGTACTTC
CASSKLRTSGTGRRPYEQYF
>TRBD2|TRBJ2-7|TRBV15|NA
TGTGCCACCAGCCCACAGAGGACGGTCCTAGCGGAACCTACCTACGAGCAGTACTTC
CATSPQRTVLAEPTYEQYF
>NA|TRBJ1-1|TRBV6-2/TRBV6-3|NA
TGTGCCAGCAGTTACTCGTCGGTAAACACTGAAGCTTTCTTT
CASSYSSVNTEAFF
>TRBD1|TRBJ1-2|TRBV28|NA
TGTGCCAGCAGTCTACCGACAGGGACGGACTATGGCTACACCTTC
CASSLPTGTDYGYTF
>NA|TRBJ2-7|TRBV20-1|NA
TGCAGTGCTGAGGACCCGCCGGGGCAGTACTTC
CSAEDPPGQYF
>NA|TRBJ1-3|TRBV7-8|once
TGTGCCAGCAGCTTAGACAGGGAGCACACCATATATTTT
CASSLDREHTIYF
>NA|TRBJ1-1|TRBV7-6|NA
TGTGCCAGCAGGTTAGGGCTTTACGCTGAAGCTTTCTTT
CASRLGLYAEAFF
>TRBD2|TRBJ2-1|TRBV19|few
TGTGCCAGTAGCTCTAGGGGGACTAGCGGCTACAATGAGCAGTTCTTC
CASSSRGTSGYNEQFF